The text below deals with one T cell receptor (beta chain). What it binds is unknown. Deletions cut 7 bases from V and 5 bases from J, with 14 bases between. The CDR3 is 14 amino acids. Germline values: CDR1 LNHDA, CDR2 SQIVND (reference sequence). The protocol was immunoSEQ multiplex PCR, while the TCRdb copy is restricted to in-frame clones and leaves out a portion. The sample lists some 69,000 clones, roughly 95% occurring once. This entry belongs to a study of cytomegalovirus exposure and HLA in healthy donors. Study observations and caveats: The classifier reportedly diagnosed cytomegalovirus status with high sensitivity and specificity.

The sequenced sample was PBMCs. This rearrangement joins TRBV19 to TRBJ1-4; TRBD1 might be the D (6 bases). This clonotype was obtained from a woman younger than 35 in good health and CMV-seropositive. This chain's CDR3 is CASIRTAGNEKLFF. In DNA, the CDR3 is TGTGCCAGTATTCGGACAGCTGGGAATGAAAAACTGTTTTTT.